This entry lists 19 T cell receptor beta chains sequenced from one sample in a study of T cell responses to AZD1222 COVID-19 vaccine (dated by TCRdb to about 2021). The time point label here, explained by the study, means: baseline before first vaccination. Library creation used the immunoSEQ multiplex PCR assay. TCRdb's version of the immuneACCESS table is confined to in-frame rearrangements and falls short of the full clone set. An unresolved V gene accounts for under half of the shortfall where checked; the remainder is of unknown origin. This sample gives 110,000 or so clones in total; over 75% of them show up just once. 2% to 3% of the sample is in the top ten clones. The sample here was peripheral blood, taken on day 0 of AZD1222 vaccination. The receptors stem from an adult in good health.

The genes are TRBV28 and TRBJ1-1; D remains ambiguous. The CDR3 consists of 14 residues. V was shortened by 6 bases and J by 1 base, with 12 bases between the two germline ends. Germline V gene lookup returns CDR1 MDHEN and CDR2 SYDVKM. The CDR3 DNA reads TGTGCCAGCAGAACAGTCGGCTCGAACACTGAAGCTTTCTTT. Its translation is CASRTVGSNTEAFF.

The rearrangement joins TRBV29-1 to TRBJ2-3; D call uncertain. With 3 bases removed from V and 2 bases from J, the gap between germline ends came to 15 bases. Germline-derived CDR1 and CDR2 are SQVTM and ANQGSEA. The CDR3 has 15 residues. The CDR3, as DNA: TGCAGCGTTGACCCCGGCGGCCGCATCACAGATACGCAGTATTTT. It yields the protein CSVDPGGRITDTQYF.

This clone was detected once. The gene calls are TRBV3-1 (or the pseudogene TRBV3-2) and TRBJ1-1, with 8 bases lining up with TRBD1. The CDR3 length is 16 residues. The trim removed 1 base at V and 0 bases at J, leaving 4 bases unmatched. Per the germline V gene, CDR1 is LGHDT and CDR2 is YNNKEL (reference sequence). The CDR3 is CASSQGQGILNTEAFF. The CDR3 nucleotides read TGTGCCAGCAGCCAAGGACAGGGGATTCTGAACACTGAAGCTTTCTTT.

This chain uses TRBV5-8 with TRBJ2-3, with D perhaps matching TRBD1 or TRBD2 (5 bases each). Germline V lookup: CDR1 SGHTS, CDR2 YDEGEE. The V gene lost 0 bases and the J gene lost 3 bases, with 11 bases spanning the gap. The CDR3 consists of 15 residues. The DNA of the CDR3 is TGTGCCAGCAGCTTGGTCGGGGCTAAGACAGATACGCAGTATTTT. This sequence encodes CASSLVGAKTDTQYF.

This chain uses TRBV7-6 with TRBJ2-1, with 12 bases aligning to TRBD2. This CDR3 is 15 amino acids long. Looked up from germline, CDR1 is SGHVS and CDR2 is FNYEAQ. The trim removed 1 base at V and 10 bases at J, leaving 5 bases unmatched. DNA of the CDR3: TGTGCCAGCAGCTTAGAACTAGCGGGAGGACAGGAGCAGTTCTTC. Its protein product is CASSLELAGGQEQFF.

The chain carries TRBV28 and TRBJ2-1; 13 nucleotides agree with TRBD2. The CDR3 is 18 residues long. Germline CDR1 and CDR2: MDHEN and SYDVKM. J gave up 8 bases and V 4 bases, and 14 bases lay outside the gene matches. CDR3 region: CASSSYLPRTSGSDEQFF. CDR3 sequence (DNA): TGTGCCAGCAGTTCCTATCTCCCCCGGACTAGCGGGAGCGATGAGCAGTTCTTC.

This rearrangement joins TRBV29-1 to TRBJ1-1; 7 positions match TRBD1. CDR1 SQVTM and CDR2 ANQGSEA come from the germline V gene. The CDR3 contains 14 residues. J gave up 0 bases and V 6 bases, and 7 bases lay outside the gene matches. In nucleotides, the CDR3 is TGCAGCGTGGGGGACAGCAACATGAACACTGAAGCTTTCTTT. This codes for CSVGDSNMNTEAFF.

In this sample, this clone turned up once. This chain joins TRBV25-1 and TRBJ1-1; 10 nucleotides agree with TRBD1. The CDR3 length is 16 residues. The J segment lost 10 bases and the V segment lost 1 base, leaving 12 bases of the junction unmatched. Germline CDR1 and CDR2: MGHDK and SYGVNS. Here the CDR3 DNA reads TGTGCCAGCAGTGAATGGGACAGGGGAGTACGAGGAGGAGCTTTCTTT. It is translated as CASSEWDRGVRGGAFF. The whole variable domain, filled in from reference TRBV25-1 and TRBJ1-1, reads EADIYQTPRYLVIGTGKKITLECSQTMGHDKMYWYQQDPGMELHLIHYSYGVNSTEKGDLSSESTVSRIRTEHFPLTLESARPSHTSQYLCASSEWDRGVRGGAFFGQGTRLTVV.

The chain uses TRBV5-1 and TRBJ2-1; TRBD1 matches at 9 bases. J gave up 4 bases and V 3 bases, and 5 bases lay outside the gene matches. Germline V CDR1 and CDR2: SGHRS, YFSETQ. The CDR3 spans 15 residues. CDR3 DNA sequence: TGCGCCAGCAGCTCGGGGACAGGGAAGTACAATGAGCAGTTCTTC. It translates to CASSSGTGKYNEQFF.

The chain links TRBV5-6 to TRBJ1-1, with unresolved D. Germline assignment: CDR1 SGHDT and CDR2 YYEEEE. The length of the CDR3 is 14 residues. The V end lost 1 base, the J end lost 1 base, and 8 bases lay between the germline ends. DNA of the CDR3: TGTGCCAGCAGCTTGTCACGGAGGAACACTGAAGCTTTCTTT. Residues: CASSLSRRNTEAFF.

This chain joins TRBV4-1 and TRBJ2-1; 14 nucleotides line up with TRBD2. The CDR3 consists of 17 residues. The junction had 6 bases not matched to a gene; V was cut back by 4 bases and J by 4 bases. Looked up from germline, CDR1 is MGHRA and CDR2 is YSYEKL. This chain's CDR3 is CASSLYGLAGGYNEQFF. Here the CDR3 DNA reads TGCGCCAGCAGCCTTTACGGACTAGCGGGGGGTTACAATGAGCAGTTCTTC.

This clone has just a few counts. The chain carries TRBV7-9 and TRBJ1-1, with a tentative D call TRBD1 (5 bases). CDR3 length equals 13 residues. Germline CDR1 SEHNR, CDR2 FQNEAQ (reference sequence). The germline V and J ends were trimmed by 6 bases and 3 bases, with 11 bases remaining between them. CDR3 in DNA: TGTGCCAGCAGAGGTAGGGGTGACACTGAAGCTTTCTTT. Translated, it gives CASRGRGDTEAFF. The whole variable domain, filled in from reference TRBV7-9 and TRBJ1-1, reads DTGVSQNPRHKITKRGQNVTFRCDPISEHNRLYWYRQTLGQGPEFLTYFQNEAQLEKSRLLSDRFSAERPKGSFSTLEIQRTEQGDSAMYLCASRGRGDTEAFFGQGTRLTVV.

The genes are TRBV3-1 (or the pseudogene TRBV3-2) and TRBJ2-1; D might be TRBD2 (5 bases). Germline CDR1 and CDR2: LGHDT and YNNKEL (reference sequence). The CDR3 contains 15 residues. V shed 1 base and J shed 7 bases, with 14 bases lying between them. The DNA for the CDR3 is TGTGCCAGCAGCCAAGGGGGTACCCCGGGGAATGAGCAGTTCTTC. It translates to CASSQGGTPGNEQFF.

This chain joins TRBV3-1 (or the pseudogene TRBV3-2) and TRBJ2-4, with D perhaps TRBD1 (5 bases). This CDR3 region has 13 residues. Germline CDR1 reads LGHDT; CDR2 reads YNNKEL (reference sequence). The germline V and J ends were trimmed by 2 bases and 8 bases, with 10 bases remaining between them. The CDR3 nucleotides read TGTGCCAGCAGCCAACCGTGGGGCGACATTCAGTACTTC. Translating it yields CASSQPWGDIQYF.

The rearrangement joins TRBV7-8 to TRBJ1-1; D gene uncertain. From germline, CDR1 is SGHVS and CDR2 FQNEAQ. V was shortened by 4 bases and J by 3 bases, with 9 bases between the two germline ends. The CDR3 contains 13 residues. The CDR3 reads CASSSKMDTEAFF. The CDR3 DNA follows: TGTGCCAGCAGCTCTAAAATGGACACTGAAGCTTTCTTT.

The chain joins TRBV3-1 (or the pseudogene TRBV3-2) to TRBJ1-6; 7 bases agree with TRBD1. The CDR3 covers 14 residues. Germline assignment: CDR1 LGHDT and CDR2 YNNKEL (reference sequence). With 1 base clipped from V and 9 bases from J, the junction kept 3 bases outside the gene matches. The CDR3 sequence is CASSQGSGGSPLHF. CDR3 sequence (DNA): TGTGCCAGCAGCCAAGGGTCAGGGGGTTCACCCCTCCACTTT.

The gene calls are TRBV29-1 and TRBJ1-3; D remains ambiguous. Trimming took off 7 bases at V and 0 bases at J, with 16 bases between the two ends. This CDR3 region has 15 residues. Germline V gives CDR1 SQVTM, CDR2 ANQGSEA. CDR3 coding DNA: TGCAGCGCTAGTGCAGGATCCTCCTCTGGAAACACCATATATTTT. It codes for CSASAGSSSGNTIYF.

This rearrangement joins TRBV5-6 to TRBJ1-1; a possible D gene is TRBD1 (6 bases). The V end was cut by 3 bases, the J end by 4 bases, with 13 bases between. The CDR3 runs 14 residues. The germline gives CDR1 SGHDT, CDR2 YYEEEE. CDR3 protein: CASSSAGAFTEAFF. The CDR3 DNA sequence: TGTGCCAGCAGCTCCGCAGGGGCATTCACTGAAGCTTTCTTT.

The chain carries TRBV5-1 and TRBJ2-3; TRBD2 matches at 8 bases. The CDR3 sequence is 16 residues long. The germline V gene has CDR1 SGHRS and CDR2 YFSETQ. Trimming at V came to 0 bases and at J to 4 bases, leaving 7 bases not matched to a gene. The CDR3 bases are TGCGCCAGCAGCTTGGCCCCCGGGAGGGCCGCAGATACGCAGTATTTT. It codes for CASSLAPGRAADTQYF.